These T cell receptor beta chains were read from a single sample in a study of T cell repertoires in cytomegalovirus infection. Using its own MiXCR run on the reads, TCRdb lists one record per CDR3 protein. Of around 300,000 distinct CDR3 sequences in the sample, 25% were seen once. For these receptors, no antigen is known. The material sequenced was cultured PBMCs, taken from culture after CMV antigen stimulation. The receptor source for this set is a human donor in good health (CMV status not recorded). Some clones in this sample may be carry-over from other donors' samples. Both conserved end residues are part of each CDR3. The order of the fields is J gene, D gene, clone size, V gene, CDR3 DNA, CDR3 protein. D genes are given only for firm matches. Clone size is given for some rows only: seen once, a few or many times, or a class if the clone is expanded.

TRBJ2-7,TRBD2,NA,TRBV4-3,TGCGCCAGCAGCCAAGATGCAAGCGGGAGCAGTTCCTACGAGCAGTACTTC,CASSQDASGSSSYEQYF
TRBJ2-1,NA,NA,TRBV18,TGTGCCAGCTCACCAAAACTAGCATACAATGAGCAGTTCTTC,CASSPKLAYNEQFF
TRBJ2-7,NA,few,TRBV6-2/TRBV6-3,TGTGCCAGCGGTGGGACACTTCTTTCCTACGAGCAGTACTTC,CASGGTLLSYEQYF
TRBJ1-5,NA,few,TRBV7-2,TGTGCCAGCAGCCCGAACCCCTCGGGACCCCAGCATTTT,CASSPNPSGPQHF
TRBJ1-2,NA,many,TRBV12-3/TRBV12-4,TGTGCCAGCAGCTTAGGCAGTAACTATGGCTACACCTTC,CASSLGSNYGYTF
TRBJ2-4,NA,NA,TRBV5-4,TGTGCCAGCAGCTTGATGACAGGTGTCAAAAACATTCAGTACTTC,CASSLMTGVKNIQYF
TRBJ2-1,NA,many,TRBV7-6,TGTGCCAGCAGCCCTCGAGGAGGGGGCCCTTCCGATGAGCAGTTCTTC,CASSPRGGGPSDEQFF
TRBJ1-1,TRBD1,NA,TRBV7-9,TGTGCCAGCAGCATCCCCGGGACAGGGATGAGGGGAACTGAAGCTTTCTTT,CASSIPGTGMRGTEAFF
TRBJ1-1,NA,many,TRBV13,TGTGCCAGCAGCCGAGGGGGTGAAGCTTTCTTT,CASSRGGEAFF
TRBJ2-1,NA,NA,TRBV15,TGTGCCACCAGCAGATCGGAAGCCTACAATGAGCAGTTCTTC,CATSRSEAYNEQFF
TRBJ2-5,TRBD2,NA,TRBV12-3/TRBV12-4,TGTGCCAGCAGCCACCGGGCGGGAGGGCGAGAGACCCAGTACTTC,CASSHRAGGRETQYF
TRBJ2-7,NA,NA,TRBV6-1,TGTGCCAGCAGGAGGACTAACCTTAGGCACGAGCAGTACTTC,CASRRTNLRHEQYF
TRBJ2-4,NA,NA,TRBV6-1,TGTGCCAGCAGTGAACCCGGAGGAGCCAAAAACATTCAGTACTTC,CASSEPGGAKNIQYF
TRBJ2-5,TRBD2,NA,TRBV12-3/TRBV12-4,TGTGCCAGCAGCCAACTAGCGGGGAGAGAGACCCAGTACTTC,CASSQLAGRETQYF
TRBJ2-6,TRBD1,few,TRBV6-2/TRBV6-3,TGTGCCAGCATCGGACAGGGGGCCCGTGGGGCCAACGTCCTGACTTTC,CASIGQGARGANVLTF
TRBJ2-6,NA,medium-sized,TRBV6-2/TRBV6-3,TGTGCCGCGTCAGGAGGGGACTCTGGGGCCAACGTCCTGACTTTC,CAASGGDSGANVLTF
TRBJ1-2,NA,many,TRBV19,TGTGCCAGTAGTGTAACCGACCGCCTCCTTGGGGATGGCTACACCTTC,CASSVTDRLLGDGYTF
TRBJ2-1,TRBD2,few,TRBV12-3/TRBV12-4,TGTGCCAGCGAAGTGGGACTAGCGGGAGCTTGGGAGCAGTTCTTC,CASEVGLAGAWEQFF
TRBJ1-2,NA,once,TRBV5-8,TGTGCCAGCAGACTTTCGGGGTTTAACTATGGCTACACCTTC,CASRLSGFNYGYTF
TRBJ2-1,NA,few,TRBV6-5,TGTGCCAGCTCGTACTCGGGGCTGGCCTACAATGAGCAGTTCTTC,CASSYSGLAYNEQFF
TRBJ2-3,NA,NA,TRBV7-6,TGTGCCAGCAGCTTATCAGGCTCCGGATCCGATACGCAGTATTTT,CASSLSGSGSDTQYF
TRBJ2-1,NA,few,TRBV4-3,TGCGCCAGCAGCCAAGACTCATCCAGGAGCCAATTCCGGTTCTTC,CASSQDSSRSQFRFF
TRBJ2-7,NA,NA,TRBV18,TGTGCCAGCTCACAGGGAGAACTAGGTCGAGAGCAGTACTTC,CASSQGELGREQYF
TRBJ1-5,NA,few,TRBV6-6,TGTGCCAGCAGAAGGGGTGAGTGGAATCAGCCCCAGCATTTT,CASRRGEWNQPQHF
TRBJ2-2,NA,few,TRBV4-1,TGCGCCAGCAGCCCAGAACAGGGCACCGGGGAGCTGTTTTTT,CASSPEQGTGELFF
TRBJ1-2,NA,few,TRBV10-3,TGTGCCATCAGTGACGAAGGGAAACCCCATGCTGGCTACACCTTC,CAISDEGKPHAGYTF
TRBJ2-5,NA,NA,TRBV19,TGTGCCGGTAGTATACACCGTAGCGAGAGTCGGGAGACCCAGTACTTC,CAGSIHRSESRETQYF
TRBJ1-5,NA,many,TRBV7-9,TGTGCCAGCAGCCACCCTGGACAGCCCCAGCATTTT,CASSHPGQPQHF
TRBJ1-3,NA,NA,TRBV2,TGTGCCAGCTGGGGGTTTCGAGGGGGATCTGGAAACACCATATATTTT,CASWGFRGGSGNTIYF
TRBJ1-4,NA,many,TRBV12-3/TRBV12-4,TGTGCCAGCAGTATACAGGACCCGACTAATGAAAAACTGTTTTTT,CASSIQDPTNEKLFF
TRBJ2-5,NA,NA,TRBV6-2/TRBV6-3,TGTGCCAGCAGTTACCATGCAGGCCAAGAGACCCAGTACTTC,CASSYHAGQETQYF
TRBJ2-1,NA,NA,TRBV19,TGTGCCAGTAGTATACACAATGAGCAGTTCTTC,CASSIHNEQFF
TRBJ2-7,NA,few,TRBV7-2,TGTGCCAGCAGCTTAGGTAGCAGCATCAACTACGAGCAGTACTTC,CASSLGSSINYEQYF
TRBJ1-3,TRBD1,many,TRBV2,TGTGCCAGCAGTGTCGGACAGGGAGGATACACCATATATTTT,CASSVGQGGYTIYF
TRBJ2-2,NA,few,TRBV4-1,TGCGCCAGCAGCCAAGGGTCAAAGTACCACAAACCAGGGAGGCGGGTCGGGGAGCTGTTTTTT,CASSQGSKYHKPGRRVGELFF
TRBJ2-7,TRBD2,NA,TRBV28,TGTGCCAGCAGTCTGGGACTAGCGACAGGGGAGCAGTACTTC,CASSLGLATGEQYF
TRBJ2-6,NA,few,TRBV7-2,TGTGCCAGCAGCTTAGACGTCAGATCCTCTGGGGCCAACGTCCTGACTTTC,CASSLDVRSSGANVLTF
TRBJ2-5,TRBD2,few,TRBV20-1,TGCAGTGCTAGTGGTACTAGCGGGAGGTCACAAGAGACCCAGTACTTC,CSASGTSGRSQETQYF
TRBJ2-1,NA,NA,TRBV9,TGTGCCAGCAGCCTGGAGGGGGGAGCCAGGAATGAGCAGTTCTTC,CASSLEGGARNEQFF
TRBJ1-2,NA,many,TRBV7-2,TGTGCCAGCAGCTTATTTATAGCCCCGAGCTATGGCTACACCTTC,CASSLFIAPSYGYTF
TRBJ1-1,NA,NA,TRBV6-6,TGTGCCAGCAGTTACCGCCGGGACAAATTTGAAGCTTTCTTT,CASSYRRDKFEAFF
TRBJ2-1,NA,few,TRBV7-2,TGTGCCAGCAGCTTGCGTAGAGACAGGGAGCAGTTCTTC,CASSLRRDREQFF
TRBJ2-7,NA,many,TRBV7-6,TGTGCCAGCAGCTTAAGTGTGGCTTACGAGCAGTACTTC,CASSLSVAYEQYF
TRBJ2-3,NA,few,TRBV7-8,TGTGCCAGCAGCTTAGCACGGAATACGCAGTATTTT,CASSLARNTQYF
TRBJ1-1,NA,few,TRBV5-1,TGCGCCAGCAGAAGACAGGAGAACACTGAAGCTTTCTTT,CASRRQENTEAFF
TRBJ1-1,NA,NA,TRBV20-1,TGCAGTGCTAGCGGGGTAAATAAACGGGCAGCTTTCTTT,CSASGVNKRAAFF
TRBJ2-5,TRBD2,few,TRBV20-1,TGCAGTGCTAGAGCCAGCGGGAGGGCCCGTTGGCAAGAGACCCAGTACTTC,CSARASGRARWQETQYF
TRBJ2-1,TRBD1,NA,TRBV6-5,TGTGCCAGCAGTTACAACAGGGGCCTATCCTACAATGAGCAGTTCTTC,CASSYNRGLSYNEQFF
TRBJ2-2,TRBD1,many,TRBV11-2,TGTGCCAGCAGCCCCGCAGGGGGCGACACCGGGGAGCTGTTTTTT,CASSPAGGDTGELFF
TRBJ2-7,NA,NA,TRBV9,TGTGCCAGCAGCGTAGGTGGGGTACAGGGCTACGAGCAGTACTTC,CASSVGGVQGYEQYF
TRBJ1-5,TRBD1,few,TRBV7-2,TGTGCCAGCAGCCCTAACGCACAGGGGAATCAGCCCCAGCATTTT,CASSPNAQGNQPQHF
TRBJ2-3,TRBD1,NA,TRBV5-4,TGTGCCAGCAGCTCAAACAGGGGTGGCGATACGCAGTATTTT,CASSSNRGGDTQYF
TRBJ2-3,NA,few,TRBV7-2,TGTGCCAGCAGCTTAGTAGAGGATACGCAGTATTTT,CASSLVEDTQYF
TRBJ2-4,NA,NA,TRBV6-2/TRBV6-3,TGTGCCAGCAGTTACTCGGACAAAAACATTCAGTACTTC,CASSYSDKNIQYF
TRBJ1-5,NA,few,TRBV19,TGTGCCAGTAGTATATCGGCGGATAGCAATCAGCCCCAGCATTTT,CASSISADSNQPQHF
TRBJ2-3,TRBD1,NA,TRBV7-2,TGTGCCAGCAGCTCGTCGACAGGGGTAACAGATACGCAGTATTTT,CASSSSTGVTDTQYF
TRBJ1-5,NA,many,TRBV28,TGTGCCAGCAGCTTACTGGGAAATCAGCCCCAGCATTTT,CASSLLGNQPQHF
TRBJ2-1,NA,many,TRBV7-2,TGTGCCAGCAGCGCCCCACTAGGGGGCAATGAGCAGTTCTTC,CASSAPLGGNEQFF
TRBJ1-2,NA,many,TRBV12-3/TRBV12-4,TGTGCCAGCAGCTTAGGCACTAACTATGGCTACACCTTC,CASSLGTNYGYTF
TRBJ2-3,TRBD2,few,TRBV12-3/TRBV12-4,TGTGCCAGCAGCGTCAGCGGGAGTGTGGTAGATACGCAGTATTTT,CASSVSGSVVDTQYF